Presented here are 10 T cell receptor beta chains from one specimen sequenced in a study of T cell responses to AZD1222 COVID-19 vaccine. Sequencing used immunoSEQ multiplex PCR; TCRdb keeps in-frame clones, though not all of them. This sample carries some 150,000 clones, about 87% of them seen once, and the ten largest clones take less than 2.5%. This specimen consisted of peripheral blood, obtained on day 0 of AZD1222 vaccination. The receptors were gathered from an adult in good health.

The chain joins TRBV28 to TRBJ1-1; 12 nucleotides align to TRBD1. Germline V lookup: CDR1 MDHEN, CDR2 SYDVKM. V dropped 5 bases and J dropped 6; count of bases not matched to a gene: 13. The length of the CDR3 is 17 residues. CDR3 DNA: TGTGCCAGCAGTCTGCCAGTCCCCGGGACAGGGGGCGCTGAAGCTTTCTTT. Protein product: CASSLPVPGTGGAEAFF.

This clone has more than one count but fewer than ten. The CDR3 bases are TGTGCCAGCAGCCACGGGACAGGGGTCAGCTACGAGCAGTACTTC. It yields the protein CASSHGTGVSYEQYF. This sequence joins TRBV7-6 and TRBJ2-7; 10 bases are a match to TRBD1. Germline V gene data show CDR1 as SGHVS and CDR2 as FNYEAQ. This CDR3 has 15 amino acids. The V and J ends lost 5 bases and 3 bases, in that order; junction bases with no gene match: 7.

The CDR3 DNA follows: TGCAGCGTTGAAAAGAAAGGACAGGGGGCCTTAGAGACCCAGTACTTC. This encodes CSVEKKGQGALETQYF. The rearrangement joins TRBV29-1 to TRBJ2-5; 11 nucleotides match TRBD1. Germline V gene sequence: CDR1 SQVTM, CDR2 ANQGSEA. The CDR3 spans 16 residues. Losses at the gene ends were 2 bases for V and 4 bases for J; bases not matched to a gene: 9.

This chain connects TRBV28 to TRBJ2-3; 11 bases map to TRBD2. Trimming removed 3 bases from V and 3 bases from J; junction bases left unmatched: 17. The CDR3 extends over 20 amino acids. Germline assignment: CDR1 MDHEN and CDR2 SYDVKM. As DNA, the CDR3 is TGTGCCAGCAGTTTGCCAACCTCGCGTAGCGGGAGGGCCGATACAGATACGCAGTATTTT. It encodes CASSLPTSRSGRADTDTQYF.

The CDR3: CASSSLGQGYGYTF. CDR3 nucleotides: TGTGCCAGTAGTTCCCTGGGACAGGGGTACGGCTACACCTTC. The chain joins TRBV19 to TRBJ1-2, with 10 nucleotides matching TRBD1. V lost 5 bases, J lost 8 bases, and 8 bases stayed unmatched. This CDR3 region has 14 residues. Germline V gene data show CDR1 as LNHDA and CDR2 as SQIVND (reference sequence).

The chain is built from TRBV7-2 and TRBJ2-1; D is uncertain. CDR3 length: 14 amino acids. Per the germline V gene, CDR1 is SGHTA and CDR2 is FQGNSA. The V and J ends lost 3 bases and 8 bases respectively, with 14 bases between them. The CDR3 bases are TGTGCCAGCAGCTTCTTTAAGGGCTCGGATGAGCAGTTCTTC. Translated, it gives CASSFFKGSDEQFF.

V is TRBV4-3 and J is TRBJ1-2; D gene unclear. The CDR3 sequence is 15 residues long. V shed 3 bases and J shed 8 bases, with 19 bases lying between them. Per germline, CDR1 LGHNA and CDR2 YSLEER. DNA of the CDR3: TGCGCCAGCAGCCAGGACTTCGGACCTTATGGAGGCTACACCTTC. Translated: CASSQDFGPYGGYTF.

The rearrangement joins TRBV6-1 to TRBJ1-3; no clear D gene. Trimming removed 3 bases at V and 3 bases at J, with 15 bases between. Germline V lookup: CDR1 MNHNS, CDR2 SASEGT. The CDR3 spans 16 residues. CDR3 amino acids: CASSDFRRVGGNTIYF. The CDR3 DNA reads TGTGCCAGCAGTGACTTTCGGAGAGTGGGTGGAAACACCATATATTTT.

The genes are TRBV9 and TRBJ2-1, with a possible D match to TRBD2 (7 bases). V was trimmed by 4 bases and J by 1 base, leaving 18 bases between them. The CDR3 covers 17 residues. Germline assignment: CDR1 SGDLS and CDR2 YYNGEE. CDR3 sequence reads: CASSSGAGRGSYNEQFF. The DNA for the CDR3 is TGTGCCAGCAGCTCGGGTGCGGGGAGGGGGTCCTACAATGAGCAGTTCTTC.

This chain connects TRBV19 to TRBJ1-6; D unclear. There are 16 residues in the CDR3. V gave up 5 bases and J gave up 5 bases, with 16 bases separating them. CDR1 LNHDA and CDR2 SQIVND come from the germline V gene (reference sequence). The CDR3 here is CASSPTEGFHNSPLHF. The DNA for the CDR3 is TGTGCCAGTAGTCCCACCGAGGGTTTCCATAATTCACCCCTCCACTTT.